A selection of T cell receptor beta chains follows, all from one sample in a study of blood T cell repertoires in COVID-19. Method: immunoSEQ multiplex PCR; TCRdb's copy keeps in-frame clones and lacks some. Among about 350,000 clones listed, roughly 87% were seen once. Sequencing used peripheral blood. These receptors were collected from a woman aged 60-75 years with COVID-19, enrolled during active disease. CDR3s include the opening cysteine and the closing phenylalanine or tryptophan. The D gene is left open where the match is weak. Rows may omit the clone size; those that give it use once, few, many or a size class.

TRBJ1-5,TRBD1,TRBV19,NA,CASSTRDRPLDNQPQHF,TGTGCCAGTAGTACTCGGGACAGGCCATTAGACAATCAGCCCCAGCATTTT
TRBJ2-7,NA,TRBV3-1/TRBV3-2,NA,CASSQIRLAYEQYF,TGTGCCAGCAGCCAAATCCGGTTGGCCTACGAGCAGTACTTC
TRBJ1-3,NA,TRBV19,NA,CASSIGLFSGNTIYF,TGTGCCAGTAGTATAGGGCTTTTCTCTGGAAACACCATATATTTT
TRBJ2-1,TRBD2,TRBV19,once,CASSTGLGYNEQFF,TGTGCCAGTAGTACGGGACTAGGCTACAATGAGCAGTTCTTC
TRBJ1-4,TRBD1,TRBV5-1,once,CASSPTGQGQEKLFF,TGCGCCAGCAGCCCCACGGGACAGGGGCAGGAAAAACTGTTTTTT
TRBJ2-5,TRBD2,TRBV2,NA,CASRKRGEETQYF,TGTGCCAGCAGAAAGCGGGGAGAAGAGACCCAGTACTTC
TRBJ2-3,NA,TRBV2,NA,CASTRLLSTDTQYF,TGTGCCAGCACGAGACTCTTAAGCACAGATACGCAGTATTTT
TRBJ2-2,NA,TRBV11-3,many,CASSLGLANTGELFF,TGTGCCAGCAGCTTAGGATTAGCGAACACCGGGGAGCTGTTTTTT
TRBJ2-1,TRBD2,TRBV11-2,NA,CASSHATSGGDEQFF,TGTGCCAGCAGCCATGCGACTAGCGGGGGGGATGAGCAGTTCTTC
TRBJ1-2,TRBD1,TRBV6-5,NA,CASSPTGGQRGGYTF,TGTGCCAGCAGTCCGACAGGGGGCCAACGAGGAGGCTACACCTTC
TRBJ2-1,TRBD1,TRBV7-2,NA,CASSTDRVREQFF,TGTGCCAGCAGCACCGACAGGGTTCGGGAGCAGTTCTTC
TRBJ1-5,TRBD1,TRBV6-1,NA,CASSATGDNQPQHF,TGTGCCAGCAGCGCGACAGGGGATAATCAGCCCCAGCATTTT
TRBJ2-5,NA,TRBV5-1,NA,CASRTQTGIQETQYF,TGCGCCAGCCGAACGCAAACAGGGATACAAGAGACCCAGTACTTC
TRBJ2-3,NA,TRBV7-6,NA,CASSPTVVSSTDTQYF,TGTGCCAGCAGCCCCACGGTGGTTTCTAGCACAGATACGCAGTATTTT
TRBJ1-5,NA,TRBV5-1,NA,CASSLYGGNQPQHF,TGCGCCAGCAGCTTGTACGGGGGAAATCAGCCCCAGCATTTT
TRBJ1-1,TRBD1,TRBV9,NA,CASSVIRTGAEAFF,TGTGCCAGCAGCGTAATAAGGACAGGGGCTGAAGCTTTCTTT
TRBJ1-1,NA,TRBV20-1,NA,CSASAAFF,TGCAGTGCTTCCGCGGCTTTCTTT
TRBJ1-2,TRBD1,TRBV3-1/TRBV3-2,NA,CASSPGTGSLGYTF,TGTGCCAGCAGCCCCGGGACAGGGTCCCTTGGCTACACCTTC
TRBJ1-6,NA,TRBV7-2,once,CASRGQINSPLHF,TGTGCCAGCAGAGGACAGATTAATTCACCCCTCCACTTT
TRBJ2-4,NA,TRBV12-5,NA,CASGSEGEPAKNIQYF,TGTGCTAGTGGTTCTGAGGGAGAACCAGCCAAAAACATTCAGTACTTC
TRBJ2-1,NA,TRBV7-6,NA,CASSPAHSSYNEQFF,TGTGCCAGCAGCCCAGCCCACAGCTCCTACAATGAGCAGTTCTTC
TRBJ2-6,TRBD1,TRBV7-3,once,CASSLRQGAGTGANVLTF,TGTGCCAGCAGCTTACGGCAGGGGGCAGGGACTGGGGCCAACGTCCTGACTTTC